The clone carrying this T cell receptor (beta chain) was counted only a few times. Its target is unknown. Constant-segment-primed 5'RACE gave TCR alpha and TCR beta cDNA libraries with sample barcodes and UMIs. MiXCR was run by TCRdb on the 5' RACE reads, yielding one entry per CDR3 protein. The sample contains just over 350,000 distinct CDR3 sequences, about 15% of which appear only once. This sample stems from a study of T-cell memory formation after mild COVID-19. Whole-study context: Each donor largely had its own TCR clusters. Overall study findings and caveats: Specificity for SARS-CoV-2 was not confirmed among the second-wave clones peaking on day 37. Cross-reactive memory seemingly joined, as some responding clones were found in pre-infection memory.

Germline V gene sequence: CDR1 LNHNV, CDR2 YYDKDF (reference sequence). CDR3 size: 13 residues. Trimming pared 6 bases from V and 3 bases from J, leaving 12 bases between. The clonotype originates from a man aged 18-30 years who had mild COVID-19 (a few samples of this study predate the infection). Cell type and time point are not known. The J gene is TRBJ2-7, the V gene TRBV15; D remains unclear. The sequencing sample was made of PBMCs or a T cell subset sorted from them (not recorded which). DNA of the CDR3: TGTGCCACCAGAGGTAACGAGAACTACGAGCAGTACTTC. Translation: CATRGNENYEQYF.